This TCR beta chain was profiled in a study of response to subunit inactivated influenza vaccine. Study-level findings and limits: Authors proposed each seasonal influenza vaccination draws in few new T cells.

TCRdb fed the RT-PCR reads into MiXCR, producing one record per CDR3 protein. Of around 760,000 distinct CDR3 sequences listed, approximately 15% are singletons. CDR3 length: 16 amino acids. V dropped 5 bases and J dropped 1; count of bases not matched to a gene: 9. The germline gives CDR1 SSHAT, CDR2 FNYEAQ (reference sequence). Note on this clonotype: Its antigen is not identified.

The chain links TRBV7-7 to TRBJ2-5; 8 bases align to TRBD1. This specimen consisted of PBMCs from blood, obtained roughly 2 weeks before vaccination. The TCR was taken from a man between 45 and 60 years old who received an inactivated influenza vaccine. The chain's CDR3 is CASSPWGQDRQETQYF. The CDR3 region has the DNA TGTGCCAGCAGCCCGTGGGGACAGGACCGCCAAGAGACCCAGTACTTC.